Listed below are T cell receptor beta chains from one sample, sequenced in a study of OX40 agonist ivuxolimab in advanced cancers. TCRdb keeps only in-frame clones here, not all; method: immunoSEQ multiplex PCR. The data hold about 28,000 clones, with roughly 87% observed a single time. The starting material was CD4+ or CD8+ T cells sorted from blood, obtained in a trial of the OX40 agonist ivuxolimab. These receptors all come from an adult with an advanced solid tumor such as melanoma, head and neck, liver or kidney cancer. CDR3s include the opening cysteine and the closing phenylalanine or tryptophan. The D gene is left open where the match is weak. Only some rows state a clone size, as once, few, many or a class for expanded clones.

cdr3_nt cdr3_aa cdr3_length v_call clone_size j_call d_call
TGTGCCAGCAGCCAAACAGGGGGCGTCTATGGCTACACCTTC CASSQTGGVYGYTF 14 TRBV27 NA TRBJ1-2 TRBD1
TGTGCCAGTAGTATCGGCAGGGACTACGAGCAGTACTTC CASSIGRDYEQYF 13 TRBV19 NA TRBJ2-7 NA
TGTGCCAGCAGTTATGGCTCCGGGGAGACCCAGTACTTC CASSYGSGETQYF 13 TRBV6-5 NA TRBJ2-5 NA
TGTGCCTGGAGCGCGCAGGGCCCTACCTACGAGCAGTACTTC CAWSAQGPTYEQYF 14 TRBV30 NA TRBJ2-7 NA
TGTGCCAGCAGTGAAGCGATAGGACGGTACACTGAAGCTTTCTTT CASSEAIGRYTEAFF 15 TRBV2 NA TRBJ1-1 NA
TGTGCCAGCAGTTCACAGGGATTTAATGAAAAACTGTTTTTT CASSSQGFNEKLFF 14 TRBV27 once TRBJ1-4 NA
TGCGCCAGCAGTCAATCCAGGGGACAGCCCCAGCATTTT CASSQSRGQPQHF 13 TRBV23-1 NA TRBJ1-5 NA
TGCAGCGTTGTTCTGGGTTTGAACACTGAAGCTTTCTTT CSVVLGLNTEAFF 13 TRBV29-1 NA TRBJ1-1 NA
TGTGCCAGCAGCTTAGTACTCGGGACGGAAGCCTACAATGAGCAGTTCTTC CASSLVLGTEAYNEQFF 17 TRBV11-2 NA TRBJ2-1 NA
TGTGCCAGTAGTTGGGCCGTGGGGACAGGGGCCATGAACACTGAAGCTTTCTTT CASSWAVGTGAMNTEAFF 18 TRBV19 medium-sized TRBJ1-1 TRBD1
TGTGCCACCAGCAGAGAAAGTGAGTTCTACGAGCAGTACTTC CATSRESEFYEQYF 14 TRBV15 NA TRBJ2-7 NA
TGTGCCAGTAAAAACAGGGGCTCGAGCACTGAAGCTTTCTTT CASKNRGSSTEAFF 14 TRBV27 NA TRBJ1-1 TRBD1
TGCGCCAGCAGCTTGGCCTTGGCAGGGGGCGGTGGCTACACCTTC CASSLALAGGGGYTF 15 TRBV5-1 NA TRBJ1-2 TRBD1
TGTGCTAGTGGTTTGGTAGGTGGCAGTTACTACGAGCAGTACTTC CASGLVGGSYYEQYF 15 TRBV12-5 few TRBJ2-7 NA
TGTGCCAGCAGCCCTATCTCAGGGATGGCTGAAGCTTTCTTT CASSPISGMAEAFF 14 TRBV27 NA TRBJ1-1 NA
TGTGCCAGCAGTCCGGGGGCTTTCTCGGCTAATGAAAAACTGTTTTTT CASSPGAFSANEKLFF 16 TRBV7-9 NA TRBJ1-4 NA
TGTGCCAGCAGCTTTTTATTACAGAGTCATTCACCCCTCCACTTT CASSFLLQSHSPLHF 15 TRBV11-2 few TRBJ1-6 NA
TGTGCCAGCAGCTTCTCGACAGGCCAAGCCAAAAACATTCAGTACTTC CASSFSTGQAKNIQYF 16 TRBV11-2 NA TRBJ2-4 NA
TGTGCCAGCAGCTTACTAGACACAGATACGCAGTATTTT CASSLLDTDTQYF 13 TRBV11-3 once TRBJ2-3 NA
TGCAGCGTCGGGACAGGGGAGGATTGGGACCAGTACTTC CSVGTGEDWDQYF 13 TRBV29-1 NA TRBJ2-5 TRBD1
TGTGCCAGCAGTTTATCGTTTCGGCACGAGCAGTACTTC CASSLSFRHEQYF 13 TRBV27 NA TRBJ2-7 NA
TGTGCCAGCAGCTTGTGGAGAAGCACAGATACGCAGTATTTT CASSLWRSTDTQYF 14 TRBV5-6 NA TRBJ2-3 NA
TGTGCCAGCAGCCAGCCTGGATCCTATGGCTACACCTTC CASSQPGSYGYTF 13 TRBV7-9 NA TRBJ1-2 NA
TGTGCCAGCAGTGAAGACAGGGGATCAAGAACTGAAGCTTTCTTT CASSEDRGSRTEAFF 15 TRBV2 NA TRBJ1-1 TRBD1
TGTGCCAGCAGATGGCCGGGACAAACGGCCGGGGAGACCCAGTACTTC CASRWPGQTAGETQYF 16 TRBV7-2 few TRBJ2-5 NA
TGTGCCAGCAGCCCCTACCCTGGGAACACTGAAGCTTTCTTT CASSPYPGNTEAFF 14 TRBV28 NA TRBJ1-1 NA
TGTGCCAGCAGCGCCGGACAGTCCTCCTACAATGAGCAGTTCTTC CASSAGQSSYNEQFF 15 TRBV5-8 NA TRBJ2-1 NA
TGTGCCAGCAGCCAACTAGCGCCGTACGAGCAGTACTTC CASSQLAPYEQYF 13 TRBV7-2 once TRBJ2-7 TRBD2
TGTGCCAGCAGCCTTGGGACTAGCGGGATGGAGACCCAGTACTTC CASSLGTSGMETQYF 15 TRBV2 NA TRBJ2-5 TRBD2
TGTGCCAGCAGCGGACAGGGGGCTGGGGCCAACGTCCTGACTTTC CASSGQGAGANVLTF 15 TRBV9 NA TRBJ2-6 TRBD1
TGCGCCAGCAGCTTGAATCCTAGCCGACAAAGCTCCTACAATGAGCAGTTCTTC CASSLNPSRQSSYNEQFF 18 TRBV5-1 NA TRBJ2-1 NA
TGTGCCATAGACCGGTCAGGCTCGACTAATGAAAAACTGTTTTTT CAIDRSGSTNEKLFF 15 TRBV2 NA TRBJ1-4 NA
TGTGCCAGCAGTTTACGGACAAGGCCTGAAGCTTTCTTT CASSLRTRPEAFF 13 TRBV28 NA TRBJ1-1 NA
TGTGCCAGCAGTTTTCCTAGCGGGGGGGCTTCAGATACGCAGTATTTT CASSFPSGGASDTQYF 16 TRBV2 NA TRBJ2-3 TRBD2